These 6 T cell receptor beta chains were sequenced from one sample in a study of blood T cells in healthy people across ages (dated by TCRdb to the mid-2010s). Libraries were built with 5' RACE. The instrument was an Illumina HiSeq 2500. A second PCR of about 6 to 12 cycles was run with a J-beta primer mix and a sample-barcoded 5' primer. The public sequencing data were trimmed at Q25 with fastp and processed into clonotypes with MiXCR by TCRdb, which kept only in-frame beta chains. Under each unique CDR3 protein, matching rows form one entry showing the most common genes and DNA. The sample table records some 370,000 distinct CDR3 sequences; approximately 51% of these occur just once. The ten largest account for 45% to 65% of the sample. Sequencing was performed on blood. The source of these receptors is a man aged 55 to 70 in good health.

CDR3 protein: CASSLGGRAGDTQYF. DNA for the CDR3: TGTGCCAGCAGCTTGGGTGGGAGGGCCGGAGATACGCAGTATTTT. The chain recombines TRBV7-2 with TRBJ2-3; TRBD2 agrees at 7 bases. V shed 3 bases and J 5 bases; nucleotides not matched to a gene: 8. This CDR3 has 15 amino acids. Per germline, CDR1 SGHTA and CDR2 FQGNSA.

This clonotype was counted between two and nine times. The CDR3 loop is CASSQEGDKPDEQYF. The CDR3 DNA sequence: TGCGCCAGCAGCCAAGAAGGAGACAAGCCGGACGAGCAGTACTTC. The chain uses TRBV4-3 and TRBJ2-7; D uncertain. CDR3 length: 15 amino acids. V lost 0 bases, J lost 5 bases, and 14 bases lay in between. CDR1 and CDR2 (germline): LGHNA, YSLEER.

This clonotype has only a few counts. The V and J genes are TRBV7-2 and TRBJ2-1, with TRBD1 identical over 7 bases. V lost 1 base to trimming and J lost 8 bases; unmatched junction nucleotides: 8. Germline assignment: CDR1 SGHTA and CDR2 FQGNSA. The CDR3 runs to 15 residues. The CDR3: CASSLVGRGLDEQFF. CDR3 sequence (DNA): TGTGCCAGCAGCTTAGTAGGCAGGGGGTTAGATGAGCAGTTCTTC.

V gene TRBV6-1 combines with J gene TRBJ2-5, with a possible D match to TRBD2 (6 bases). Germline CDR1 and CDR2: MNHNS and SASEGT. CDR3 length equals 12 residues. The V and J ends lost 5 bases and 11 bases respectively, with 15 bases between them. Here the CDR3 DNA reads TGTGCCAGCAGTCAACAGGACTACGATCAGTACTTC. Amino acid sequence: CASSQQDYDQYF.

This clonotype was seen a handful of times. The CDR3 DNA follows: TGTGCCAGCCAAGGATTTCGGGGGGATACGCAGTATTTT. Translated: CASQGFRGDTQYF. This chain links TRBV6-5 with TRBJ2-3, with TRBD2 as a possible D gene (6 bases). The CDR3 runs 13 residues. Germline CDR1 MNHEY, CDR2 SVGAGI. V gave up 8 bases and J gave up 6 bases, with 15 bases separating them.

This clonotype was recorded a few times. CDR3 nucleotides: TGTGCCAGCAGCTTAAGGGCCAAATATGGCTACACCTTC. Encoded protein: CASSLRAKYGYTF. The chain joins TRBV7-2 to TRBJ1-2; unclear D gene. Looked up from germline, CDR1 is SGHTA and CDR2 is FQGNSA. The CDR3 loop spans 13 amino acids. With 2 bases removed from V and 5 bases from J, the gap between germline ends came to 9 bases.